A selection of T cell receptor beta chains follows, all from one sample in a study of blood T cell repertoires in COVID-19. The table came from immunoSEQ multiplex PCR; TCRdb's copy has only in-frame clones and leaves some out. The table records some 79,000 clones, 75% to 90% of them present only once. Sequencing was carried out using peripheral blood. The receptors shown here come from a man between 65 and 80 years old with active or convalescent COVID-19. CDR3s include the opening cysteine and the closing phenylalanine or tryptophan. The order of the fields is clone size, V gene, D gene, J gene, CDR3 DNA, CDR3 protein. The D gene is left open where the match is weak. Clone size is given for some rows only: seen once, a few or many times, or a class if the clone is expanded.

.	TRBV11-2	TRBD2	TRBJ2-7	TGTGCCAGCAGCAGGGGGACTAGCCGAGTCACCGAGCAGTACTTC	CASSRGTSRVTEQYF
once	TRBV19	.	TRBJ2-7	TGTGCCAGTAGTATAACGGGGAGTTTCGAGCAGTACTTC	CASSITGSFEQYF
.	TRBV11-2	.	TRBJ1-5	TGTGCCAGCAGCACAGCAAGCAATCAGCCCCAGCATTTT	CASSTASNQPQHF
.	TRBV4-2	.	TRBJ2-1	TGTGCCAGCAGCCAAGACGTGGGAGTGGATGAGCAGTTCTTC	CASSQDVGVDEQFF
.	TRBV7-3	TRBD1	TRBJ2-1	TGTGCCAGCAGCCTCGGACAGGTTTGGAATGAGCAGTTCTTC	CASSLGQVWNEQFF
.	TRBV7-9	.	TRBJ1-1	TGTGCCAGCAGCTCGGCGACCGGAGTGTCTGAAGCTTTCTTT	CASSSATGVSEAFF
.	TRBV4-3	.	TRBJ2-6	TGCGCCAGCAGCCAAGTTCACAGTGGCTCTGGGGCCAACGTCCTGACTTTC	CASSQVHSGSGANVLTF
.	TRBV29-1	TRBD1	TRBJ2-7	TGCAGCGTTCGTAGGGACAGGGGGGCCTACGAGCAGTACTTC	CSVRRDRGAYEQYF
.	TRBV28	.	TRBJ1-4	TGTGCCAGCAGTTTGGCAGGGTCAAAACTGTTTTTT	CASSLAGSKLFF
.	TRBV5-8	.	TRBJ1-4	TGTGCCAGCAGCTTGGCGTTTCAGACAGCAACTAATGAAAAACTGTTTTTT	CASSLAFQTATNEKLFF
.	TRBV14	TRBD2	TRBJ2-1	TGTGCCAGCAGCCATGGTACTAGCGGGAGTATTGGCAATGAGCAGTTCTTC	CASSHGTSGSIGNEQFF
.	TRBV19	.	TRBJ2-7	TGTGCCAGTTCGGCGGGACTCAACTACGAGCAGTACTTC	CASSAGLNYEQYF
.	TRBV12-5	.	TRBJ1-1	TGTGCTAGTGGTCGGGACTTAAACACTGAAGCTTTCTTT	CASGRDLNTEAFF
.	TRBV7-2	TRBD2	TRBJ2-1	TGTGCCAGCAGCTCGGGACTAGCGGGATGGAGCTCCTACAATGAGCAGTTCTTC	CASSSGLAGWSSYNEQFF
.	TRBV11-3	.	TRBJ2-5	TGTGCCAGCAGCTTAAACCAGGCAGAGACCCAGTACTTC	CASSLNQAETQYF
.	TRBV2	.	TRBJ2-7	TGTGCCAGCACCCTCGACAGATTGACCTACGAGCAGTACTTC	CASTLDRLTYEQYF
.	TRBV7-2	TRBD1	TRBJ1-4	TGTGCCAGCAGCTCGAAGACAGGGATTAATGAAAAACTGTTTTTT	CASSSKTGINEKLFF
.	TRBV29-1	.	TRBJ1-5	TGCAGCGCTGGGGCTCGGGATCAGCCCCAGCATTTT	CSAGARDQPQHF
.	TRBV5-1	.	TRBJ1-4	TGCGCCAGCAGCCAGGGACACCAGTCAACTAATGAAAAACTGTTTTTT	CASSQGHQSTNEKLFF
.	TRBV29-1	TRBD1	TRBJ2-1	TGCAGCGTAGCCGGTGACAGGGGCCTTTCCTACAATGAGCAGTTCTTC	CSVAGDRGLSYNEQFF
.	TRBV28	TRBD1	TRBJ1-6	TGTGCCAGCAGTCCAACCGGGACAGGGAACTCACCCCTCCACTTT	CASSPTGTGNSPLHF
few	TRBV28	.	TRBJ2-3	TGTGCCAGCAGTCCTCCGGCGGGTGCAGATACGCAGTATTTT	CASSPPAGADTQYF
.	TRBV27	TRBD1	TRBJ1-5	TGTGCCAGCAGGCCGACGGACAGGGGGTTGGGCAATCAGCCCCAGCATTTT	CASRPTDRGLGNQPQHF
.	TRBV13	TRBD1	TRBJ1-2	TGTGCCAGCAGCTCCGGACAGGGATGGGGTGGCTACACCTTC	CASSSGQGWGGYTF
.	TRBV28	TRBD1	TRBJ2-1	TGTGCCAGCAGACAGGGGGCTTCCTACAATGAGCAGTTCTTC	CASRQGASYNEQFF
.	TRBV28	.	TRBJ2-3	TGTGCCAGCTTCTCAGGGTACACAGATACGCAGTATTTT	CASFSGYTDTQYF
.	TRBV9	TRBD1	TRBJ2-1	TGTGCCAGCAGCGTAGGGGGGACAGGGGTTGTTAATGAGCAGTTCTTC	CASSVGGTGVVNEQFF
.	TRBV7-7	TRBD2	TRBJ2-1	TGTGCTAGCAGCCCATACATTAGCGGGAGGCCACATGAGCAGTTCTTC	CASSPYISGRPHEQFF
.	TRBV6-2/TRBV6-3	.	TRBJ1-1	TGTGCCAGCAGTGTACAGGGTATCGGTGAAGCTTTCTTT	CASSVQGIGEAFF
.	TRBV7-2	.	TRBJ2-1	TGTGCCAGCAGCATAGATATCGGGTTCTATGAGCAGTTCTTC	CASSIDIGFYEQFF
.	TRBV30	TRBD1	TRBJ2-1	TGTGCCTGGAACGGACAGGGGTACAATGAGCAGTTCTTC	CAWNGQGYNEQFF
.	TRBV6-2/TRBV6-3	.	TRBJ1-4	TGTGCCAGCAGTTCAGTCGCGATGTCCGCCGGGACAACTAATGAAAAACTGTTTTTT	CASSSVAMSAGTTNEKLFF
.	TRBV28	.	TRBJ1-2	TGTGCCAGCAGTTTAATTGGGCGGCAGGGCGGATATGGCTACACCTTC	CASSLIGRQGGYGYTF
.	TRBV2	.	TRBJ2-2	TGTGCCAGCAGTGAACAACAGGGCTTCGGGGAGCTGTTTTTT	CASSEQQGFGELFF
.	TRBV6-2/TRBV6-3	TRBD2	TRBJ2-7	TGTGCCAGCAGTCCCAGGGGGGGACTAGCAGGGAACTACTACGAGCAGTACTTC	CASSPRGGLAGNYYEQYF
.	TRBV27	TRBD1	TRBJ1-6	TGTGCCAGCAGCCCGAACGGACAGGTTTGGAATTCACCCCTCCACTTT	CASSPNGQVWNSPLHF
.	TRBV13	TRBD2	TRBJ2-1	TGTGCCAGCAGCTTACGGCGGGAGCTAAGTGAGCAGTTCTTC	CASSLRRELSEQFF
.	TRBV3-1/TRBV3-2	TRBD2	TRBJ2-3	TGTGCCAGCAGCCCGAGGATAGGGACTAGCAGAGGAGATACGCAGTATTTT	CASSPRIGTSRGDTQYF
few	TRBV5-1	TRBD2	TRBJ2-7	TGCGCCAGCAGCCGAGGACTAGCGGGAGCGGATGAGCAGTACTTC	CASSRGLAGADEQYF
.	TRBV11-3	TRBD2	TRBJ2-1	TGTGCCAGCAGCTTAGAAGCGGGAGGAGGGGAGGAGCAGTTCTTC	CASSLEAGGGEEQFF
.	TRBV6-2/TRBV6-3	.	TRBJ2-7	TGTGCCAGCAGTTACTCGACTCACCGGGACAACGAGCAGTACTTC	CASSYSTHRDNEQYF
.	TRBV30	.	TRBJ1-1	TGTGCCTGGAGTGTAGGGGGGGCTGTTGAAGCTTTCTTT	CAWSVGGAVEAFF
.	TRBV7-2	TRBD1	TRBJ2-7	TGTGCCAGCAGTCCCCAAGGGACAGGCCGGTACTTC	CASSPQGTGRYF
.	TRBV5-1	TRBD1	TRBJ1-2	TGCGCCAGCAGCTGGGGGGGACAGGACTATGGCTACACCTTC	CASSWGGQDYGYTF
.	TRBV24-1	.	TRBJ1-5	TGTGCCACCAGTGACGCTAGGACAGTCAGTCAGCCCCAGCATTTT	CATSDARTVSQPQHF
.	TRBV6-5	.	TRBJ1-6	TGTGCCAGCAGACGGACAGACGGAGAAAATTCACCCCTCCACTTT	CASRRTDGENSPLHF
few	TRBV19	TRBD1	TRBJ1-3	TGTGCCAGTAGTCCCCGGACAGGTACTGGAAACACCATATATTTT	CASSPRTGTGNTIYF
.	TRBV28	.	TRBJ1-1	TGTGCCAGCAATACCGCGGGCGGGGGGAACACTGAAGCTTTCTTT	CASNTAGGGNTEAFF
.	TRBV6-4	.	TRBJ2-3	TGTGCCAGCAGTGACTCCCACTCGACAGATACGCAGTATTTT	CASSDSHSTDTQYF
few	TRBV19	TRBD2	TRBJ2-1	TGTGCCAGTAGAACTAGCGGGAGCTCCTACAATGAGCAGTTCTTC	CASRTSGSSYNEQFF
.	TRBV23-1	.	TRBJ2-7	TGCGCCAGCAGCCCTCCTTACGAGCAGTACTTC	CASSPPYEQYF